The T cell receptor beta chain under discussion was sequenced for a study of T cells after yellow fever vaccination. Study-level background: Fractions low in cell number were prepared with SMART-Seq v4 Ultra Low Input. Notes on the study in general: The study found a weaker secondary response that peaked faster, day 5 versus 15.

Between the trimmed V and J ends, which lost 6 bases and 1 base, there was a span of 10 bases. CDR3 length: 13 amino acids. The 5'RACE template-switching step produced TCR cDNA and added a universal primer site and UMIs. TCRdb reanalysed the 5' RACE reads using MiXCR and keeps one entry per CDR3 protein. Found here are more than 300,000 distinct CDR3 sequences, approximately 12% of them singletons; the top ten hold about 3.3%. Notes on this clonotype: Its cognate antigen is unknown.

The source is a man aged 18-30 years who received the YFV17D yellow fever vaccine. The J gene is TRBJ2-7, the V gene TRBV12-3 or TRBV12-4; D is possibly TRBD1 (5 bases). This specimen consisted of CD4+ T cells sorted from PBMCs, obtained 45 days after the yellow fever booster vaccination. The CDR3 is CASRKDNSYEQYF. In nucleotides, the CDR3 is TGTGCCAGCAGGAAGGACAATTCCTACGAGCAGTACTTC.